This T cell receptor (beta chain) was identified in a study of cytomegalovirus exposure and HLA in healthy donors. Turning to the study itself: Samples from HLA-typed donors yielded approximately 80 million unique TCRs in an early data release. Whole-study findings and limits: Within an earlier analysis, most TCR beta V segments proved productive either about 87% or about 30% of the time.

On this clone: The antigen is undetermined.

Germline V CDR1 and CDR2: SNHLY, FYNNEI. The CDR3 contains 14 residues. Trimming removed 8 bases from V and 2 bases from J; junction bases left unmatched: 4. PCR involved 60 Vbeta and 13 Jbeta primers. Sequencing was performed with immunoSEQ multiplex PCR; in TCRdb, only in-frame clones are kept and a portion is missing. The sample consists of 120,000 or so clones, around 82% of them appearing once. This sequence joins TRBV2 and TRBJ2-7; 12 bases map to TRBD1. This TCR was recovered from a female donor in good health and CMV-seronegative. The sample was PBMCs. The chain's CDR3 is CASSRDRGPYEQYF. In DNA form, the CDR3 reads TGTGCCAGCTCGAGGGACAGGGGGCCCTACGAGCAGTACTTC.